The 21 T cell receptor beta chains below all came from one sample that was sequenced in a study of shared clonotypes between healthy human individuals. The assay was immunoSEQ multiplex PCR, and TCRdb's table has in-frame clones only and misses some. This sample has around 500,000 clones, with 70% to 80% found just once. Sequenced: PBMCs. These receptor sequences come from a middle-aged woman in good health. Some clones in this sample may be carry-over from other donors' samples.

The V gene is TRBV7-3, the J gene TRBJ2-7, with TRBD2 identical over 8 bases. Germline-derived CDR1 and CDR2 are SGHTA and FQGTGA. The CDR3 is 12 residues long. J lost 6 bases, V lost 2 bases, and 0 bases had no gene match. This CDR3 reads CASSLAGGEQYF. In DNA, the CDR3 is TGTGCCAGCAGCTTAGCGGGAGGCGAGCAGTACTTC.

To note about this clone: The junction does not match germline at one end; this may be a read error. This chain links TRBV10-3 with TRBJ2-2, with D perhaps matching TRBD2 (6 bases). From germline, CDR1 is ENHRY and CDR2 SYGVKD. This CDR3 has 17 residues. DNA of the CDR3: TGTGCCATCAGTGAGTCACGAATTGGGGGGAACGCCGGGGAGCTGTTTTTT. Residues: CAISESRIGGNAGELFF.

The chain couples TRBV2 to TRBJ2-2, with D perhaps TRBD1 (5 bases). The germline V and J ends were trimmed by 1 base and 4 bases, with 10 bases remaining between them. The CDR3 loop spans 15 amino acids. CDR1 and CDR2 from the germline V gene are SNHLY and FYNNEI. The CDR3 nucleotides read TGTGCCAGCAGTGAAGTTGACAGACCCACCGGGGAGCTGTTTTTT. Its translation is CASSEVDRPTGELFF.

CDR3 in amino acids: CASSLAGSNEQFF. CDR3 DNA sequence: TGTGCCAGCAGCTTAGCGGGGTCCAATGAGCAGTTCTTC. The chain recombines TRBV11-3 with TRBJ2-1; weak D call: TRBD2 (5 bases). This CDR3 has 13 residues. With 1 base removed from V and 6 bases from J, the gap between germline ends came to 7 bases. The V gene's germline CDR1 is SGHNT and CDR2 YENEEA.

This rearrangement joins TRBV19 to TRBJ1-4; 7 bases match TRBD1. CDR3 length: 16 residues. J gave up 0 bases and V 7 bases, and 8 bases lay outside the gene matches. CDR1 and CDR2 (germline): LNHDA, SQIVND (reference sequence). The CDR3 loop reads CASNSPGGATNEKLFF. The DNA for the CDR3 is TGTGCCAGTAACTCCCCAGGGGGTGCAACTAATGAAAAACTGTTTTTT.

This clone has a handful of counts. This chain connects TRBV2 to TRBJ2-7; D remains unclear. There are 11 residues in the CDR3. Germline V CDR1 and CDR2: SNHLY, FYNNEI. With 4 bases removed from V and 7 bases from J, the gap between germline ends came to 8 bases. The CDR3 here is CASSVSWEQYF. CDR3 nucleotides: TGTGCCAGCAGTGTATCGTGGGAGCAGTACTTC.

The genes are TRBV7-3 and TRBJ2-1; 11 nucleotides agree with TRBD2. Germline CDR1 SGHTA, CDR2 FQGTGA. The CDR3 covers 14 residues. J lost 5 bases, V lost 4 bases, and 1 base had no gene match. Here the CDR3 DNA reads TGTGCCAGCAGCTCGGGACTAGCGGACAATGAGCAGTTCTTC. Its protein is CASSSGLADNEQFF.

The chain uses TRBV5-1 and TRBJ1-1; TRBD1 might be the D (5 bases). In germline, CDR1 is SGHRS, CDR2 YFSETQ. V lost 4 bases and J lost 2, with 9 bases in between. This CDR3 is 13 amino acids long. Here the CDR3 reads CASSQDSNTEAFF. DNA of the CDR3: TGCGCCAGCAGCCAAGACAGCAACACTGAAGCTTTCTTT.

This clone was counted many times. V usage is TRBV4-1 and J usage is TRBJ1-5, with D perhaps TRBD1 (6 bases). The V gene's germline CDR1 is MGHRA and CDR2 YSYEKL. Trimming pared 4 bases from V and 2 bases from J, leaving 12 bases between. The CDR3 is 15 amino acids. Here the CDR3 reads CASSLTRQGNQPQHF. In DNA form, the CDR3 reads TGCGCCAGCAGCCTAACTAGACAGGGCAATCAGCCCCAGCATTTT.

This chain joins TRBV10-2 and TRBJ1-5; D is perhaps TRBD2 (5 bases). With the DNA end fitting TRBJ2-3 better, the J assignment may be wrong. The germline CDR1 and CDR2 sequences are WSHSY and SAAADI. The CDR3 is made up of 14 amino acids. The CDR3 loop reads CASGEQLSNQPQYF. The CDR3 DNA is TGCGCCAGCGGGGAGCAGCTTAGCAATCAGCCCCAGTATTTT.

This clone was recorded at least ten times. The rearrangement uses TRBV19 and TRBJ1-3; D is unresolved. V shed 3 bases and J shed 0 bases, with 9 bases lying between them. CDR1 and CDR2 from the germline V gene are LNHDA and SQIVND (reference sequence). This CDR3 has 15 amino acids. CDR3 DNA: TGTGCCAGTAGTATGTGGATGAACTCTGGAAACACCATATATTTT. Protein product: CASSMWMNSGNTIYF.

V is TRBV19 and J is TRBJ2-1, with 11 bases aligning to TRBD1. V shed 5 bases, J shed 5 bases, and the junction held 8 bases outside the gene matches. Germline V gives CDR1 LNHDA, CDR2 SQIVND (reference sequence). CDR3 length equals 16 residues. CDR3 DNA: TGTGCCAGTAGTGTAACCGGGACAGGGGGGCACAATGAGCAGTTCTTC. Protein sequence: CASSVTGTGGHNEQFF.

V usage is TRBV30 and J usage is TRBJ2-2, with 7 positions matching TRBD1. There are 16 residues in the CDR3. V trimming: 0 bases; J trimming: 9 bases; junction bases outside the gene matches: 13. Germline V lookup: CDR1 GTSNPN, CDR2 SVGIG (reference sequence). In DNA, the CDR3 is TGTGCCTGGAGTGTAGGGCTCCCGGGACAGTCCCGGGAGCTGTTTTTT. Amino acid sequence: CAWSVGLPGQSRELFF.

The chain combines TRBV28 with TRBJ2-5; perhaps D is TRBD1 or TRBD2 (5 bases each). Trimming stripped 4 bases from V and 3 bases from J, with 9 bases between. Germline assignment: CDR1 MDHEN and CDR2 SYDVKM. The CDR3 runs 13 residues. The CDR3 nucleotides are TGTGCCAGCAGTTCGGGACGAAAAGAGACCCAGTACTTC. This encodes CASSSGRKETQYF.

Details on this clone: Within the sample, other DNA sequences also encode this same CDR3. V and J are TRBV7-7 and TRBJ2-2, with D hard to call. V lost 5 bases and J 1 base, leaving 8 bases between the germline ends. Per the germline V gene, CDR1 is SSHAT and CDR2 is FNYEAQ (reference sequence). CDR3 length: 14 residues. The CDR3 here is CASSLAGNTGELFF. CDR3 DNA sequence: TGTGCCAGCAGCCTCGCAGGGAACACCGGGGAGCTGTTTTTT.

CDR3 sequence reads: CASSSWTGEAFF. The CDR3 bases are TGTGCCAGCAGCAGCTGGACAGGCGAAGCTTTCTTT. J is TRBJ1-1 and V is TRBV28; 7 nucleotides align to TRBD1. CDR3 length: 12 residues. Germline-derived CDR1 and CDR2 are MDHEN and SYDVKM. Unmatched junction bases numbered 6, after V lost 6 bases and J lost 8 bases.

The gene calls are TRBV27 and TRBJ2-7; D not resolved. In germline, CDR1 is MNHEY, CDR2 SMNVEV (reference sequence). This CDR3 has 15 amino acids. With 2 bases removed from V and 0 bases from J, the gap between germline ends came to 11 bases. CDR3 amino acids: CASSLRPDISYEQYF. The CDR3 DNA reads TGTGCCAGCAGTTTACGGCCGGATATCTCCTACGAGCAGTACTTC.

The gene calls are TRBV5-1 and TRBJ2-3; 8 positions agree with TRBD1. The CDR3 loop spans 16 amino acids. The germline V gene encodes CDR1 SGHRS and CDR2 YFSETQ. Unmatched junction bases numbered 11, after V lost 4 bases and J lost 4 bases. The CDR3 DNA follows: TGCGCCAGCAGCCAACAAGGGACAGGCGGCTCAGATACGCAGTATTTT. Its translation is CASSQQGTGGSDTQYF.

This clone was found once. The V gene is TRBV10-1, the J gene TRBJ2-7, with D perhaps TRBD1 (5 bases). Trimming took off 4 bases at V and 6 bases at J, with 13 bases between the two ends. This CDR3 is 13 amino acids long. CDR1 is WNHNN and CDR2 is SYGVQD in the germline V gene (reference sequence). This CDR3 reads CASSGDRQGEQYF. CDR3 nucleotide sequence: TGCGCCAGCAGTGGTGACCGTCAGGGCGAGCAGTACTTC.

This chain uses TRBV6-4 with TRBJ2-3; TRBD2 aligns across 7 bases. Per the germline V gene, CDR1 is MRHNA and CDR2 is SNTAGT. J lost 5 bases, V lost 3 bases, and 8 bases had no gene match. This CDR3 is built from 15 residues. The chain's CDR3 is CASSEFSSGGDTQYF. CDR3 bases: TGTGCCAGCAGTGAATTTTCTAGCGGAGGAGATACGCAGTATTTT.

The chain uses TRBV1 and TRBJ2-1; the listed D gene, TRBD2, was not tested against the DNA. TRBV1 is described as a pseudogene. CDR3 size: 15 residues. CDR3: CTSSEVSGNGNEQFF. Written as DNA, the CDR3 is TGCACCAGCAGCGAAGTTAGCGGGAACGGCAATGAGCAGTTCTTC.